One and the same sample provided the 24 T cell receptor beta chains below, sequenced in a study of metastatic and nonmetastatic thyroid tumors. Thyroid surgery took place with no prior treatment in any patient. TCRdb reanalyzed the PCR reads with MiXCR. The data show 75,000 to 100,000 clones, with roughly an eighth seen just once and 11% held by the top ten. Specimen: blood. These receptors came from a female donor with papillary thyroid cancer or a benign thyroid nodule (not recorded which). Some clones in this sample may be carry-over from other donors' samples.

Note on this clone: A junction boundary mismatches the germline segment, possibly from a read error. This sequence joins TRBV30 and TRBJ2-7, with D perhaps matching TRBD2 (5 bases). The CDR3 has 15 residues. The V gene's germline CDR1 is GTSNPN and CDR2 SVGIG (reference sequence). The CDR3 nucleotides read TGTGCCCGGAGTGTCCGAGGGAGTTGGTCCTACGATCAGTACTTC. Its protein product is CARSVRGSWSYDQYF.

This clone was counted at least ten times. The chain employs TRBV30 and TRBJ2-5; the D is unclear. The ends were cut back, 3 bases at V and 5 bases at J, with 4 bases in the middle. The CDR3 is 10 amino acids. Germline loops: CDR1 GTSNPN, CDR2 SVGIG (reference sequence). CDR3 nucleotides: TGTGCCTGGAGCCGGGAGACCCAGTACTTC. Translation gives CAWSRETQYF.

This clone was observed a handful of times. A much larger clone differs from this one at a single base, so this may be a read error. This CDR3 is CANSFFGLGSYEQYF. The CDR3 DNA reads as TGTGCCAACAGCTTTTTCGGTTTAGGAAGCTACGAGCAGTACTTC. The chain carries TRBV5-4 and TRBJ2-7; D call uncertain. The CDR3 spans 15 residues. In germline, CDR1 is SGHNT, CDR2 YYREEE (reference sequence).

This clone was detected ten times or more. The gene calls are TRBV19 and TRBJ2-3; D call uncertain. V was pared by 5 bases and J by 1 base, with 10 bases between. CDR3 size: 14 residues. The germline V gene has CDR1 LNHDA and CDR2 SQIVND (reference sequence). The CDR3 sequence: CASSRTGGTDTQYF. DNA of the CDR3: TGTGCCAGTAGTCGCACTGGCGGCACAGATACGCAGTATTTT.

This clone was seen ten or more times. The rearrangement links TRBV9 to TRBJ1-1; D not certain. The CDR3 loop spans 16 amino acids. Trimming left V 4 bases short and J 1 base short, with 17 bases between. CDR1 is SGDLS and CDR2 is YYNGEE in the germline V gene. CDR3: CASSPALYGANTEAFF. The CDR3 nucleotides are TGTGCCAGCAGCCCCGCCTTGTACGGTGCGAACACTGAAGCTTTCTTT.

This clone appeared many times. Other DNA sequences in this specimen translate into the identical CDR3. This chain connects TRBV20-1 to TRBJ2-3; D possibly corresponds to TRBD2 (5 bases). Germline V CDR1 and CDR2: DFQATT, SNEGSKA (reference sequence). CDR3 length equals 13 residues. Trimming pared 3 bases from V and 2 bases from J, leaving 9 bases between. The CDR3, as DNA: TGCAGTGCTAGTGTACGGGACACAGATACGCAGTATTTT. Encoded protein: CSASVRDTDTQYF.

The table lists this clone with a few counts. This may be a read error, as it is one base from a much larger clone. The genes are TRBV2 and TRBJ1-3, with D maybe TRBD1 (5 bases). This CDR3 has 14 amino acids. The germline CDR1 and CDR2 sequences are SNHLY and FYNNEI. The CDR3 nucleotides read TGTGTCAGCAGGGACGGCTACTCTGGAAACACCATATATTTT. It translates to CVSRDGYSGNTIYF.

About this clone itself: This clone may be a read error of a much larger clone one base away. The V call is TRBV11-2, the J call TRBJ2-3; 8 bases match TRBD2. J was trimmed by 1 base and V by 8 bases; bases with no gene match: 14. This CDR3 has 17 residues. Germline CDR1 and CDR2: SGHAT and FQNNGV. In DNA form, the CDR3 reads TGTGCCAGCGGACTAGCTGCCCCCGGGAGTGGCACAGATACGCAGTATTTT. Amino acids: CASGLAAPGSGTDTQYF.

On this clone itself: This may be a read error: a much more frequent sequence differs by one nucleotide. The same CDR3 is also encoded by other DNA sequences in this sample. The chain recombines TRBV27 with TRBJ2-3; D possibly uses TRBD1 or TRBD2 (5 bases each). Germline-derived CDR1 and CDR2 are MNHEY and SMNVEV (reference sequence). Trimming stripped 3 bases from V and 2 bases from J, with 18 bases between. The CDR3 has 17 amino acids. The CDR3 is CASSFLSTGTNTDTQYF. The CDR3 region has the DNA TGTGCCAGCAGTTTCCTATCAACCGGGACGAACACAGATACGCAGTATTTT.

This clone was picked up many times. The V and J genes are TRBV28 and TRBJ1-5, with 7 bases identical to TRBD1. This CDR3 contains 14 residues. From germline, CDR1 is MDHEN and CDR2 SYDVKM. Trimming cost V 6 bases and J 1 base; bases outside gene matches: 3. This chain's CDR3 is CASRQGFSNQPQHF. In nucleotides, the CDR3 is TGTGCCAGCAGACAGGGGTTCAGCAATCAGCCCCAGCATTTT.

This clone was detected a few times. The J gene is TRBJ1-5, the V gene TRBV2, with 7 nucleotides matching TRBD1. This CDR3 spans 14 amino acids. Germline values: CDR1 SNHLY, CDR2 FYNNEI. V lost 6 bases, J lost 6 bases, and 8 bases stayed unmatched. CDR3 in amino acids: CASSYDRAGQPQHF. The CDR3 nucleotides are TGTGCCAGCAGCTATGACAGGGCCGGTCAGCCCCAGCATTTT.

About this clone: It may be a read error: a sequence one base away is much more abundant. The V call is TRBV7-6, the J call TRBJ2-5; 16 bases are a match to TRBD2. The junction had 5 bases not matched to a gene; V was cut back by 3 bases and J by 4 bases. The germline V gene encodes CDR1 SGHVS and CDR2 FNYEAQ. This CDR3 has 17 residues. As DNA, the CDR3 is TGTGCCAGCAGCTTCGGGACTAGCGGGAGGGCCGTAGAGACCCAGTACTTC. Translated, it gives CASSFGTSGRAVETQYF.

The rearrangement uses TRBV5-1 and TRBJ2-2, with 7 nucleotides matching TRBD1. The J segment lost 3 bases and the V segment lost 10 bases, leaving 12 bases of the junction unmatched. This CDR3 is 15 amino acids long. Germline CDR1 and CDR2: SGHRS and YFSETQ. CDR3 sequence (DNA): TGCGCCGGGAGCTCCGGACAGGCAGACACCGGGGAGCTGTTTTTT. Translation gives CAGSSGQADTGELFF.

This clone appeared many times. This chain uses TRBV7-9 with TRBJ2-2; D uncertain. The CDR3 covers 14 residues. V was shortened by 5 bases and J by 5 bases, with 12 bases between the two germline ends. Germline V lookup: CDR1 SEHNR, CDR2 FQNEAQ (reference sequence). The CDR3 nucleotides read TGTGCCAGCAGCCCACCTCTCAAAACCGGGGAGCTGTTTTTT. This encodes CASSPPLKTGELFF.

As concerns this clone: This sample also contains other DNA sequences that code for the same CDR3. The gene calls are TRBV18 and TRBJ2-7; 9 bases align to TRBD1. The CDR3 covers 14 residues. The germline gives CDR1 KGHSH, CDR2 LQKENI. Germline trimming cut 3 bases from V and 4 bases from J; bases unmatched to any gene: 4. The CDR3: CASSPGQGTYEQYF. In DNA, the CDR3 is TGTGCCAGCTCACCCGGACAGGGGACTTACGAGCAGTACTTC.

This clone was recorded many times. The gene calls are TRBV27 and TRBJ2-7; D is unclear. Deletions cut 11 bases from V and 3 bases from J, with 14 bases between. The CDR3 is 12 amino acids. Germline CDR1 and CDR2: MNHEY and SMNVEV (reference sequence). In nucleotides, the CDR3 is TGTGCCCCCCTTGAGCAGCACTACGAGCAGTACTTC. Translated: CAPLEQHYEQYF.

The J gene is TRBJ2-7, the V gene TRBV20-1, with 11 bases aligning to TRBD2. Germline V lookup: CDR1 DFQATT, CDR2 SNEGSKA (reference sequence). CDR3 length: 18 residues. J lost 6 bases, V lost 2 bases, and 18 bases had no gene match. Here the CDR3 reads CSARPAGLAGGPWAEQYF. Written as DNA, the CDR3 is TGCAGTGCTAGACCCGCCGGATTAGCGGGAGGGCCTTGGGCCGAGCAGTACTTC.

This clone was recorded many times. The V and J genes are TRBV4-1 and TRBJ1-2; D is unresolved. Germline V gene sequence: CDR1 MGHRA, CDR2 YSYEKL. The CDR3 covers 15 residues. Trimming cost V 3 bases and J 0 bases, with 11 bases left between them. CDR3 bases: TGCGCCAGCAGCCAGCTTGTCGGGGCTAACTATGGCTACACCTTC. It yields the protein CASSQLVGANYGYTF.

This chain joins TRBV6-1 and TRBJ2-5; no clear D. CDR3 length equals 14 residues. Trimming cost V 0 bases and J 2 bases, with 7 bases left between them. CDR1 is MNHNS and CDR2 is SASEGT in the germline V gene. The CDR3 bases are TGTGCCAGCAGTGAAGCGGCCGGTCAAGAGACCCAGTACTTC. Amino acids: CASSEAAGQETQYF.

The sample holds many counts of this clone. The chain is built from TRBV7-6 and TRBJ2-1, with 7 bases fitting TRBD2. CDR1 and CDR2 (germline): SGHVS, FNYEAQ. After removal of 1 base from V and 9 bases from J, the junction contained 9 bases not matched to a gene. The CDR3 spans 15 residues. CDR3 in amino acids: CASSLGGLTSREQFF. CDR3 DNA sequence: TGTGCCAGCAGCTTAGGGGGCCTGACTAGCCGTGAGCAGTTCTTC.

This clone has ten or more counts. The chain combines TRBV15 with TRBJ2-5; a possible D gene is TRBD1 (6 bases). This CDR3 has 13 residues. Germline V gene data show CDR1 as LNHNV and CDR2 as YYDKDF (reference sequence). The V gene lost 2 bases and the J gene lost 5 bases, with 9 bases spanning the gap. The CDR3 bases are TGTGCCACCAGCAGAAGGGACACTGAGACCCAGTACTTC. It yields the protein CATSRRDTETQYF. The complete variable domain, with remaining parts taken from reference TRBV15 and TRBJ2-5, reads DAMVIQNPRYQVTQFGKPVTLSCSQTLNHNVMYWYQQKSSQAPKLLFHYYDKDFNNEADTPDNFQSRRPNTSFCFLDIRSPGLGDTAMYLCATSRRDTETQYFGPGTRLLVL.

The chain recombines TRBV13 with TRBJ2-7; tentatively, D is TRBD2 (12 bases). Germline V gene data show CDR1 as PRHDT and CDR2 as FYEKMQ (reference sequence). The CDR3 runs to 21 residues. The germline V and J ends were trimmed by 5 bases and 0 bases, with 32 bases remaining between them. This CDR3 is CASSRTGGGGLAGLSSYEQYF. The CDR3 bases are TGTGCCAGCAGCCGGACAGGGGGCGGCGGACTAGCGGGATTAAGCTCCTACGAGCAGTACTTC.

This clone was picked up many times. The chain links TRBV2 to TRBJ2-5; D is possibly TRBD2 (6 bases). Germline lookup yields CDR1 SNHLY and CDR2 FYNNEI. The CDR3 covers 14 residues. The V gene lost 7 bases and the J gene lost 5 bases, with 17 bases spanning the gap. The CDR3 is CASTETRSFETQYF. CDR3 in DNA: TGTGCCAGCACCGAGACTAGGAGTTTCGAGACCCAGTACTTC.

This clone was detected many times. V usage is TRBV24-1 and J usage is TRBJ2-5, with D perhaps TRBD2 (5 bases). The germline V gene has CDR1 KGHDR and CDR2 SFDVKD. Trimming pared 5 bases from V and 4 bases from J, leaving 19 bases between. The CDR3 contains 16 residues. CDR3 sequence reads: CATSGTDTTSPETQYF. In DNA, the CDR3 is TGTGCCACCAGTGGGACTGACACTACCTCCCCAGAGACCCAGTACTTC.